The 10 T cell receptor beta chains below come from one sample, sequenced in a study of blood T cell repertoires in COVID-19. The repertoire was sequenced with immunoSEQ multiplex PCR; TCRdb's copy has only in-frame clones and lacks some. The sample has fewer than 300,000 clones, 65% to 85% seen once. The sequenced sample was peripheral blood. These receptors were collected from a human donor with COVID-19, enrolled during active disease. The donor label of this sample is uncertain.

The J gene is TRBJ2-7, the V gene TRBV7-2; maybe TRBD2 (5 bases). The CDR3 covers 14 residues. Germline V gene lookup returns CDR1 SGHTA and CDR2 FQGNSA. Trimming took 7 bases from V and 4 from J, leaving 17 bases between them. CDR3 in amino acids: CASNFGSRGYEQYF. As DNA, the CDR3 is TGTGCCAGCAACTTTGGGTCAAGAGGGTACGAGCAGTACTTC.

This chain joins TRBV25-1 and TRBJ1-2, with 7 bases lining up with TRBD1. CDR3 length: 14 amino acids. V shed 4 bases, J shed 8 bases, and the junction held 10 bases outside the gene matches. Germline V gene sequence: CDR1 MGHDK, CDR2 SYGVNS. The CDR3 DNA sequence: TGTGCCAGCAGTGGGTACACAGGGGTTCGGGGCTACACCTTC. It translates to CASSGYTGVRGYTF.

V gene TRBV7-3 combines with J gene TRBJ2-7; the D gene is possibly TRBD2 (5 bases). The V end lost 8 bases, the J end lost 7 bases, and 15 bases lay between the germline ends. The germline gives CDR1 SGHTA, CDR2 FQGTGA. This CDR3 is 12 amino acids long. The DNA for the CDR3 is TGTGCCAGCGCAATAGCGAAGAAGGAGCAGTACTTC. Encoded protein: CASAIAKKEQYF.

The chain combines TRBV13 with TRBJ2-5; maybe TRBD2 (5 bases). The V and J ends lost 4 bases and 0 bases respectively, with 6 bases between them. The V gene's germline CDR1 is PRHDT and CDR2 FYEKMQ (reference sequence). The CDR3 loop spans 13 amino acids. CDR3 residues: CASSSTNQETQYF. CDR3 coding DNA: TGTGCCAGCAGCTCGACTAACCAAGAGACCCAGTACTTC.

The CDR3 coding sequence is TGCGCCAGCAGCCCTACAGGGATCTATGGCTACACCTTC. It encodes CASSPTGIYGYTF. The chain is built from TRBV4-3 and TRBJ1-2; tentatively, D is TRBD1 (6 bases). Trimming left V 4 bases short and J 4 bases short, with 10 bases between. In germline, CDR1 is LGHNA, CDR2 YSLEER. This CDR3 has 13 residues.

This clone was detected once. The chain is built from TRBV29-1 and TRBJ1-5; 7 bases match TRBD1. J lost 3 bases, V lost 2 bases, and 4 bases had no gene match. This CDR3 contains 14 residues. From germline, CDR1 is SQVTM and CDR2 ANQGSEA. This CDR3 is CSVEIQGDNQPQHF. The DNA of the CDR3 is TGCAGCGTTGAAATTCAGGGGGACAATCAGCCCCAGCATTTT.

The genes are TRBV18 and TRBJ2-1, with D unresolved. The germline V gene encodes CDR1 KGHSH and CDR2 LQKENI. V was clipped by 6 bases and J by 3 bases, with 18 bases between them. The CDR3 consists of 16 residues. The CDR3 protein is CASSPQPSSGYNEQFF. The CDR3 region has the DNA TGTGCCAGCTCTCCCCAACCGTCCTCGGGCTACAATGAGCAGTTCTTC. The full variable domain, in which reference TRBV18 and TRBJ2-1 provide the parts outside the CDR3, is NAGVMQNPRHLVRRRGQEARLRCSPMKGHSHVYWYRQLPEEGLKFMVYLQKENIIDESGMPKERFSAEFPKEGPSILRIQQVVRGDSAAYFCASSPQPSSGYNEQFFGPGTRLTVL.

This clone was seen a single time. This chain links TRBV27 with TRBJ2-1, with no clear D. The V end was cut by 5 bases, the J end by 4 bases, with 12 bases between. This CDR3 has 14 residues. CDR1 and CDR2 (germline): MNHEY, SMNVEV (reference sequence). CDR3 coding DNA: TGTGCCAGCAGTGCCCTCGGGTGGTACAATGAGCAGTTCTTC. Encoded protein: CASSALGWYNEQFF.

The chain employs TRBV19 and TRBJ2-7, with a weak D call TRBD1 (5 bases). Germline values: CDR1 LNHDA, CDR2 SQIVND (reference sequence). Trimming took 3 bases from V and 2 from J, leaving 11 bases between them. The CDR3 contains 14 residues. Here the CDR3 DNA reads TGTGCCAGTAGTATCGGTTCAGGGCCCTACGAGCAGTACTTC. Translated, it gives CASSIGSGPYEQYF.

This clone was detected only a few times. The chain carries TRBV7-9 and TRBJ2-1; 10 nucleotides match TRBD2. The germline CDR1 and CDR2 sequences are SEHNR and FQNEAQ (reference sequence). The trim removed 5 bases at V and 7 bases at J, leaving 20 bases unmatched. This CDR3 spans 19 amino acids. The CDR3 loop is CASSVYRGISSGRANEQFF. The CDR3 DNA reads as TGTGCCAGCAGCGTATACAGGGGAATCTCGAGCGGGAGGGCTAATGAGCAGTTCTTC.